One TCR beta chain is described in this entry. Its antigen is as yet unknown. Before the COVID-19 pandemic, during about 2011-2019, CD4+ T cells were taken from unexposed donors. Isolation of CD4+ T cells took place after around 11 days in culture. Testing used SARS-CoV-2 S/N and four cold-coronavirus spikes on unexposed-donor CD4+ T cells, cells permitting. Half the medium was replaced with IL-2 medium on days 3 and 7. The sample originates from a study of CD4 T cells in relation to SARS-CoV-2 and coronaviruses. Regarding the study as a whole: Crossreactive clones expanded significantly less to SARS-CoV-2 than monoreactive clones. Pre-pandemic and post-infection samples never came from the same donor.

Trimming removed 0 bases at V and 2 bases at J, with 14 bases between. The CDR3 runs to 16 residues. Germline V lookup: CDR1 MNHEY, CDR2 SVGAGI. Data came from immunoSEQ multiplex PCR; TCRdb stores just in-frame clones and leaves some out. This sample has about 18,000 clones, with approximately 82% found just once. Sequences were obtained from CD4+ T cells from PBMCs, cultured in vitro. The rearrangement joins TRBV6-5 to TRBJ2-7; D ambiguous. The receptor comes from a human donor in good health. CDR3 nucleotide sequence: TGTGCCAGCAGTTACTCGGCACGGGTGGTAGCCTACGAGCAGTACTTC. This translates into CASSYSARVVAYEQYF.